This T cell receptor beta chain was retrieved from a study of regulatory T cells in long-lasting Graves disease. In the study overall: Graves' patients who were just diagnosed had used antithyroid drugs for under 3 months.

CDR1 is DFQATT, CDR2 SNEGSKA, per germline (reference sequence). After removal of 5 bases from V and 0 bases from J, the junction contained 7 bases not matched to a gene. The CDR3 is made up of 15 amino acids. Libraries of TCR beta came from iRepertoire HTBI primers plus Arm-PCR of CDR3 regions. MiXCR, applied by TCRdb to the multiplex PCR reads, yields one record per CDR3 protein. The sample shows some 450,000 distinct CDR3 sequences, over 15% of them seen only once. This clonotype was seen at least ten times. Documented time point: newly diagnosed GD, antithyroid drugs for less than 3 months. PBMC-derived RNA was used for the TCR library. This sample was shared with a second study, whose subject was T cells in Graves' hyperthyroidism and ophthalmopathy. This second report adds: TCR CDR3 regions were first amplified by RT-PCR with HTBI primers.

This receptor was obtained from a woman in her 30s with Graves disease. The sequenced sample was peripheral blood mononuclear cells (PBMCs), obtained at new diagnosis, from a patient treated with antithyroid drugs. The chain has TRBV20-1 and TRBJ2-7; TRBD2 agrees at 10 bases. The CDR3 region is CSAQTTSGTSYEQYF. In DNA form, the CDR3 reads TGCAGTGCTCAAACCACTAGCGGGACCTCCTACGAGCAGTACTTC.